Listed below are T cell receptor beta chains from one sample, sequenced in a study of CD8 T cells in Susac syndrome. One entry per CDR3 protein, called by TCRdb with MiXCR from the immunoSEQ multiplex PCR reads. This table holds roughly 200,000 distinct CDR3 sequences, more than 90% found once. The sample comprised CD4+ T cells from PBMCs. These receptors were collected from a human donor with multiple sclerosis. Each CDR3 is given with its conserved first and last residue. The D gene is left open where the match is weak. A clone size is listed for some rows: how often the clone was seen (once, few, many), or a class if it is expanded.

D	length	size	V	J	CDR3	DNA
-	13	-	TRBV29-1	TRBJ1-2	CSVLYRDPYGYTF	TGCAGCGTCCTATACAGGGACCCATATGGCTACACCTTC
-	12	-	TRBV28	TRBJ2-7	CASSLGGVEQYF	TGTGCCAGCAGTTTGGGTGGGGTCGAGCAGTACTTC
-	13	-	TRBV14	TRBJ2-7	CASSPSLAGEQYF	TGTGCCAGCAGCCCATCCCTAGCCGGCGAGCAGTACTTC
TRBD1	15	-	TRBV15	TRBJ1-1	CATSRGQGASAEAFF	TGTGCCACCAGCAGAGGACAGGGGGCGAGCGCTGAAGCTTTCTTT
-	15	-	TRBV6-6	TRBJ1-1	CASSKTNRVGTEAFF	TGTGCCAGCAGTAAAACTAACAGGGTCGGCACTGAAGCTTTCTTT
TRBD1	15	-	TRBV5-1	TRBJ1-2	CASSLQTGNDYGYTF	TGCGCCAGCAGCTTGCAGACAGGGAACGACTATGGCTACACCTTC
-	13	-	TRBV28	TRBJ2-1	CASSSTDRNEQFF	TGTGCCAGCAGTTCTACGGACCGCAATGAGCAGTTCTTC
-	13	once	TRBV2	TRBJ1-5	CASSYANNQPQHF	TGTGCCAGCAGTTACGCCAACAATCAGCCCCAGCATTTT
-	15	-	TRBV25-1	TRBJ1-5	CASSEEKGSNQPQHF	TGTGCCAGCAGTGAAGAAAAGGGGAGCAATCAGCCCCAGCATTTT
TRBD1	13	-	TRBV10-3	TRBJ2-1	CAIRDRGHNEQFF	TGTGCCATAAGGGACAGGGGCCACAATGAGCAGTTCTTC
-	15	-	TRBV20-1	TRBJ2-1	CSAHPRGVSYNEQFF	TGCAGTGCTCACCCCAGGGGGGTCTCCTACAATGAGCAGTTCTTC
-	11	few	TRBV19	TRBJ2-3	CASSITDTQYF	TGTGCCAGTAGTATAACAGATACGCAGTATTTT
TRBD2	15	-	TRBV7-2	TRBJ2-5	CASSLGLPSQETQYF	TGTGCCAGCAGCTTGGGACTACCCTCCCAAGAGACCCAGTACTTC
TRBD2	17	-	TRBV7-9	TRBJ2-1	CASTSSGGASSYNEQFF	TGTGCCAGCACGTCCTCGGGGGGAGCGAGCTCCTACAATGAGCAGTTCTTC
-	10	-	TRBV3-1	TRBJ2-2	CASSQGELFF	TGTGCCAGCTCCCAGGGGGAGCTGTTTTTT
TRBD1	13	-	TRBV19	TRBJ1-2	CASSIDRGYGYTF	TGTGCCAGTAGTATCGACAGGGGTTATGGCTACACCTTC
TRBD2	16	-	TRBV9	TRBJ2-5	CASSSFQGLAEETQYF	TGTGCCAGCAGCTCGTTCCAGGGTCTAGCGGAAGAGACCCAGTACTTC
-	14	-	TRBV12-3/TRBV12-4	TRBJ1-4	CATRRTEVNEKLFF	TGTGCCACCAGGCGGACAGAAGTTAATGAAAAACTGTTTTTT
-	14	-	TRBV7-2	TRBJ2-3	CASSARDRTDTQYF	TGTGCCAGCAGCGCCCGGGACCGCACAGATACGCAGTATTTT
TRBD2	13	-	TRBV20-1	TRBJ2-5	CSGSGGDQETQYF	TGCAGTGGGAGCGGGGGGGACCAAGAGACCCAGTACTTC
-	18	-	TRBV7-9	TRBJ1-1	CASSLEGLWWQMNTEAFF	TGTGCCAGCAGCTTAGAGGGGCTTTGGTGGCAAATGAACACTGAAGCTTTCTTT
TRBD1	12	-	TRBV2	TRBJ2-7	CASQGQGYEQYF	TGTGCCAGCCAAGGACAGGGCTACGAGCAGTACTTC
TRBD1	13	once	TRBV19	TRBJ1-5	CASQDRVTQPQHF	TGTGCCTCACAGGACAGGGTTACTCAGCCCCAGCATTTT